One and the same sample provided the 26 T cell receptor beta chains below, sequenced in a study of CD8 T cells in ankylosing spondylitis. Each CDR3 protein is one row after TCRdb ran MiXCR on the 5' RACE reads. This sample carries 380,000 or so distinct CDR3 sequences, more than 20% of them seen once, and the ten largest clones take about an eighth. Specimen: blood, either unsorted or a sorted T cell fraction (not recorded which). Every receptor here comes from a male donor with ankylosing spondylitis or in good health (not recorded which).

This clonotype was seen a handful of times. CDR3 coding DNA: TGCGCCAGCAGCCACCCTCCTTTCTACGAGCAGTACTTC. Translating gives CASSHPPFYEQYF. This sequence joins TRBV4-1 and TRBJ2-7; D is ambiguous. The length of the CDR3 is 13 residues. V was trimmed by 3 bases and J by 3 bases, leaving 9 bases between them. Germline V lookup: CDR1 MGHRA, CDR2 YSYEKL.

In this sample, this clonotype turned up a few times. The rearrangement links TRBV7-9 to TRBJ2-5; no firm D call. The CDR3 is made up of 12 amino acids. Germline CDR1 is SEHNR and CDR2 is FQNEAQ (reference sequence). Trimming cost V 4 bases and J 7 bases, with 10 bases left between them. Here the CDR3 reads CASSYGTWTQYF. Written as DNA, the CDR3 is TGTGCCAGCAGCTACGGAACGTGGACCCAGTACTTC.

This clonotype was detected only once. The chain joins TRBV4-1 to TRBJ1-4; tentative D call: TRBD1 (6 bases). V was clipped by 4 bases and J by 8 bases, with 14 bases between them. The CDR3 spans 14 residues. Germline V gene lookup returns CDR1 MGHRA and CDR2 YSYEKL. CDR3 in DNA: TGCGCCAGCAGCCCTACAGGGCTGGAGGAAAAACTGTTTTTT. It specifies CASSPTGLEEKLFF.

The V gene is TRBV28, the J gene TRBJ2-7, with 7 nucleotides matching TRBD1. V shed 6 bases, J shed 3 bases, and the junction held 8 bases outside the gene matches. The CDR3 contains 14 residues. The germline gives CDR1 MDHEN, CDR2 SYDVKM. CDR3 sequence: CASRQGGAGYEQYF. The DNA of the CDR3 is TGTGCCAGCAGGCAAGGGGGCGCTGGCTACGAGCAGTACTTC. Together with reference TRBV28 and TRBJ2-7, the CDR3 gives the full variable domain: DVKVTQSSRYLVKRTGEKVFLECVQDMDHENMFWYRQDPGLGLRLIYFSYDVKMKEKGDIPEGYSVSREKKERFSLILESASTNQTSMYLCASRQGGAGYEQYFGPGTRLTVT.

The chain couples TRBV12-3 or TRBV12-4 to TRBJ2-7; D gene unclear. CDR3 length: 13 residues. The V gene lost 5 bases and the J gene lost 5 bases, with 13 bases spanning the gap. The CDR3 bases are TGTGCCAGCAGTCCCCCTTTTTGGGACGAGCAGTACTTC. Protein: CASSPPFWDEQYF.

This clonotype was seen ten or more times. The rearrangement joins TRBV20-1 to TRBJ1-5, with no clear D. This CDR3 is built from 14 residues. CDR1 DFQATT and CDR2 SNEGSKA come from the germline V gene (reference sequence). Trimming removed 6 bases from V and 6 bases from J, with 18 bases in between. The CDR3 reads CSARSSPGSQPQHF. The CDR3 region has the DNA TGCAGTGCAAGAAGTTCCCCTGGGAGTCAGCCCCAGCATTTT.

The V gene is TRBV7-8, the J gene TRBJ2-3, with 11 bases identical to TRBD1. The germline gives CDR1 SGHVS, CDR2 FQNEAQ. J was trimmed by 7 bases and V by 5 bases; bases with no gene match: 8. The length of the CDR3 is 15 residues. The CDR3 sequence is CASSSGTGGLYTQYF. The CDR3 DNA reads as TGTGCCAGCAGCAGTGGGACAGGGGGGTTGTATACGCAGTATTTT.

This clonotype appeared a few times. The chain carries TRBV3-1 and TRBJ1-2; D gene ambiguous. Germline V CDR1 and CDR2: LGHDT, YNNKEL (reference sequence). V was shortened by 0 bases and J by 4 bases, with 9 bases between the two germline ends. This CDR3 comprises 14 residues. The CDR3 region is CASSQDGRIYGYTF. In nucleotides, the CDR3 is TGTGCCAGCAGCCAAGATGGGCGGATCTATGGCTACACCTTC.

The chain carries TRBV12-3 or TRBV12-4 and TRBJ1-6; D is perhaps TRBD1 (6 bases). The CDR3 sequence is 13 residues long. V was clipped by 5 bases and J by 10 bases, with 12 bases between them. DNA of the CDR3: TGTGCCAGCAGTCAACAGGGAACATCACCCCTCCACTTT. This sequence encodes CASSQQGTSPLHF.

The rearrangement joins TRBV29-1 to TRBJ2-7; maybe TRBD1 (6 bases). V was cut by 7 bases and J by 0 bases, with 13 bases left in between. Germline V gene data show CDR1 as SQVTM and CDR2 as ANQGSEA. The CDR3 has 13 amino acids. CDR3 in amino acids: CSAADRTSYEQYF. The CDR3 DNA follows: TGCAGCGCCGCTGACAGGACCTCCTACGAGCAGTACTTC.

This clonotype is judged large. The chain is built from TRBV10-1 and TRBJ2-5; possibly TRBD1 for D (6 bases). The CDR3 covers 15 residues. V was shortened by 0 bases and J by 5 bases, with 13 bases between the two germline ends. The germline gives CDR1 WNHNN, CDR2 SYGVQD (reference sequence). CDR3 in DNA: TGCGCCAGCAGTGAGTCGATTCAGGGGTGGGAGACCCAGTACTTC. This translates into CASSESIQGWETQYF.

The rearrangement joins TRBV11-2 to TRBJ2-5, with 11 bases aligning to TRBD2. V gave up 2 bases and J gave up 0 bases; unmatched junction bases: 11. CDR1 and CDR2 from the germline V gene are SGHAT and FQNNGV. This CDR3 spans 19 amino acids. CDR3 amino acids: CASSLPWGTLAGDQETQYF. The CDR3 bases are TGTGCCAGCAGCTTACCATGGGGCACACTAGCGGGAGACCAAGAGACCCAGTACTTC.

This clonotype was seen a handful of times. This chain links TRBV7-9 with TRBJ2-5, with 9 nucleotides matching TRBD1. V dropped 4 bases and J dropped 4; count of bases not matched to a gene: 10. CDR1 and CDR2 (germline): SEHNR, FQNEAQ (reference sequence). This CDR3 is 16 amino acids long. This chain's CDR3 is CASSSRQGGELETQYF. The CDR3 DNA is TGTGCCAGCAGCTCCCGACAGGGGGGCGAATTAGAGACCCAGTACTTC.

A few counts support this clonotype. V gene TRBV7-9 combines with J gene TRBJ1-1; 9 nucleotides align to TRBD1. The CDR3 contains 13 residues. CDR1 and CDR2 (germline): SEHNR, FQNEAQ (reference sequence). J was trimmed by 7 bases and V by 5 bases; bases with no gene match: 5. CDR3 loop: CASSPDRGNEAFF. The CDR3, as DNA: TGTGCCAGCAGCCCGGACAGGGGAAATGAAGCTTTCTTT.

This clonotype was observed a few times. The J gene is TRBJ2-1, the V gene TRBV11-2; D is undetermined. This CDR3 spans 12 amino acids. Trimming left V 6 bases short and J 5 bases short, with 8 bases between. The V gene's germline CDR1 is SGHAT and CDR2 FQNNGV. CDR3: CASSNGDNEQFF. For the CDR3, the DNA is TGTGCCAGCAGTAATGGGGACAATGAGCAGTTCTTC.

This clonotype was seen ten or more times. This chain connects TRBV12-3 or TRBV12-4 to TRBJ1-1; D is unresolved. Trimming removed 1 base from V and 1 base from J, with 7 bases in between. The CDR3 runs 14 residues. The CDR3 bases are TGTGCCAGCAGTTTAGTGGGCCAGAACACTGAAGCTTTCTTT. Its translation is CASSLVGQNTEAFF.

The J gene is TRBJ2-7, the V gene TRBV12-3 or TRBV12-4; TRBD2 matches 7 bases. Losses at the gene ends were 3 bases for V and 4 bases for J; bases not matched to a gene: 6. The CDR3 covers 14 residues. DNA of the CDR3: TGTGCCAGCAGTTTTTTTCAGGGAGGGTACGAGCAGTACTTC. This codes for CASSFFQGGYEQYF.

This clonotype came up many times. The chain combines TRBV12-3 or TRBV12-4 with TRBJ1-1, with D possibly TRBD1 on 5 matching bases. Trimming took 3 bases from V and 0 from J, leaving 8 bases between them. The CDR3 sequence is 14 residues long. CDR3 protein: CASSLGVLNTEAFF. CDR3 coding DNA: TGTGCCAGCAGTTTGGGGGTCCTGAACACTGAAGCTTTCTTT.

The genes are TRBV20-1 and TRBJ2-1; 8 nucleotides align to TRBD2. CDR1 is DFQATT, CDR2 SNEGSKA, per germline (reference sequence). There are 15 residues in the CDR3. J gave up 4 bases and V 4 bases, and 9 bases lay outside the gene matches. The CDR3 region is CSAIPETSVYNEQFF. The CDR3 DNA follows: TGCAGTGCTATCCCGGAGACTAGCGTATACAATGAGCAGTTCTTC.

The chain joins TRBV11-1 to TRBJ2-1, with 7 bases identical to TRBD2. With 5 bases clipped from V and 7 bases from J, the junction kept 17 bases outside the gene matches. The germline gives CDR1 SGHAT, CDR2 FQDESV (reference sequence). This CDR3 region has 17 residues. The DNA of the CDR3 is TGTGCCAGCAGCACCCCCGGGGGGACCACCGCCGGGAATGAGCAGTTCTTC. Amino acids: CASSTPGGTTAGNEQFF.

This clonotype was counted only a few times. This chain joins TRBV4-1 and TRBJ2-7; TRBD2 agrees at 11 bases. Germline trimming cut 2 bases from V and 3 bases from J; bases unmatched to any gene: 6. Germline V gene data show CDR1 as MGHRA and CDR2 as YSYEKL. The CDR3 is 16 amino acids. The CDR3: CASSQRATSGSYEQYF. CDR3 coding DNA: TGCGCCAGCAGCCAAAGGGCAACTAGCGGGAGCTACGAGCAGTACTTC.

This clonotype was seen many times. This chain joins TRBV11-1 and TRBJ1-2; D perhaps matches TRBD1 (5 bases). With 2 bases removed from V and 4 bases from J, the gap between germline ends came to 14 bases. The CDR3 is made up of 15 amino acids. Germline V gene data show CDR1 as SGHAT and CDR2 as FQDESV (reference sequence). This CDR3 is CASSLTRGDTYGYTF. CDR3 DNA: TGTGCCAGCAGCTTAACGAGGGGCGACACCTATGGCTACACCTTC.

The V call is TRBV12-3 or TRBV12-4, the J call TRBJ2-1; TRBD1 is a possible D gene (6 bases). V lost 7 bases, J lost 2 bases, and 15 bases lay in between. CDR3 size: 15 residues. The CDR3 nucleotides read TGTGCCAGCACCCACCCCGACAGGCCCTACAATGAGCAGTTCTTC. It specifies CASTHPDRPYNEQFF.

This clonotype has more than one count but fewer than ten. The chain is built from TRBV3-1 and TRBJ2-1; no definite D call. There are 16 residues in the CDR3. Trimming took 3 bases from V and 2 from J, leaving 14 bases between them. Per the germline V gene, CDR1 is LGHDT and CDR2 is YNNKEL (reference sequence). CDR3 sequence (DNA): TGTGCCAGCAGCCAGGGAAGGACCCCCCCCTACAATGAGCAGTTCTTC. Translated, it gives CASSQGRTPPYNEQFF.

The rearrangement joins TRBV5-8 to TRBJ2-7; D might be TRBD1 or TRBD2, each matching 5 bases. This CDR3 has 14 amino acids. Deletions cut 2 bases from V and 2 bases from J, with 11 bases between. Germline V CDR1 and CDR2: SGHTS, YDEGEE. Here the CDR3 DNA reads TGTGCCAGCAGCTTTTTGCAGGGACCCTACGAGCAGTACTTC. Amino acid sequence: CASSFLQGPYEQYF.

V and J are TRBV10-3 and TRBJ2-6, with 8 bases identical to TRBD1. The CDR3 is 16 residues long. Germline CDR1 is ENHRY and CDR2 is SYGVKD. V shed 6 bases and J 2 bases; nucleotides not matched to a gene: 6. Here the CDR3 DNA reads TGTGCCATCAGCGGGACAGGTGGCGCTGGGGCCAACGTCCTGACTTTC. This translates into CAISGTGGAGANVLTF.